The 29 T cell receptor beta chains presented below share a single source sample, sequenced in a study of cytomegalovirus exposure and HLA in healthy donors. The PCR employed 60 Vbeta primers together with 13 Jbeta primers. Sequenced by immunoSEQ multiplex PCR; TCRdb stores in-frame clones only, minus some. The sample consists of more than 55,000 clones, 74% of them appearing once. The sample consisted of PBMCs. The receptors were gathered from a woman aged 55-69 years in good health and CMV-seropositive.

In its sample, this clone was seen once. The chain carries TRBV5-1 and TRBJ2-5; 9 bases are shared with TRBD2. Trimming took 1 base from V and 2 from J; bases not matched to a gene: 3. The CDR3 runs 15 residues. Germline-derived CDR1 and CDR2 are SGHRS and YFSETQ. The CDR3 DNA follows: TGCGCCAGCAGCTTGCCTAGCGGGGTACAAGAGACCCAGTACTTC. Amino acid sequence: CASSLPSGVQETQYF. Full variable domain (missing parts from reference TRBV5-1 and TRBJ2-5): KAGVTQTPRYLIKTRGQQVTLSCSPISGHRSVSWYQQTPGQGLQFLFEYFSETQRNKGNFPGRFSGRQFSNSRSEMNVSTLELGDSALYLCASSLPSGVQETQYFGPGTRLLVL.

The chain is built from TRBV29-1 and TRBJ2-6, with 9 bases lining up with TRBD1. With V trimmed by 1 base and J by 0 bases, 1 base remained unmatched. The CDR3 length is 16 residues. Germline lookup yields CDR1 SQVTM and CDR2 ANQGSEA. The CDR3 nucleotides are TGCAGCGTTGAAGGGACAGGGGTCTCTGGGGCCAACGTCCTGACTTTC. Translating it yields CSVEGTGVSGANVLTF.

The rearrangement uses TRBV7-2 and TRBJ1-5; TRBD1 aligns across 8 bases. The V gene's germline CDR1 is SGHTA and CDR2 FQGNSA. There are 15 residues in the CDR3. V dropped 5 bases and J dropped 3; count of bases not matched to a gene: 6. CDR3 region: CASSPTGGLNQPQHF. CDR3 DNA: TGTGCCAGCAGCCCCACAGGGGGTCTCAATCAGCCCCAGCATTTT. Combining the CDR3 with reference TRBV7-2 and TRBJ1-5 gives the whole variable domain GAGVSQSPSNKVTEKGKDVELRCDPISGHTALYWYRQSLGQGLEFLIYFQGNSAPDKSGLPSDRFSAERTGGSVSTLTIQRTQQEDSAVYLCASSPTGGLNQPQHFGDGTRLSIL.

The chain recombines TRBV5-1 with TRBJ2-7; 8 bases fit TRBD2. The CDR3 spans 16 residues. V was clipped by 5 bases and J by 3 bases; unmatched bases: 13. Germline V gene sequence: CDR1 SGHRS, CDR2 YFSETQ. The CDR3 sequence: CASRVVRGTRFYEQYF. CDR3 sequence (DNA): TGCGCCAGCAGAGTCGTTCGGGGGACTAGGTTCTACGAGCAGTACTTC.

Written as DNA, the CDR3 is TGTGCCTTCAGCCGACTAGCGGACACAGATACGCAGTATTTT. It translates to CAFSRLADTDTQYF. The chain recombines TRBV30 with TRBJ2-3; 9 nucleotides align to TRBD2. Trimming took 7 bases from V and 2 from J; bases not matched to a gene: 7. Germline V gene data show CDR1 as GTSNPN and CDR2 as SVGIG (reference sequence). CDR3 length: 14 amino acids.

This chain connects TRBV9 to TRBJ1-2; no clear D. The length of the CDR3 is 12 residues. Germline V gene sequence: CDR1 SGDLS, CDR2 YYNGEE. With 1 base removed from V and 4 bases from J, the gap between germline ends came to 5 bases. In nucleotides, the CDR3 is TGTGCCAGCAGCGTATCCTCCTATGGCTACACCTTC. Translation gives CASSVSSYGYTF.

The CDR3 region is CAWEGAITEAFF. In DNA, the CDR3 is TGTGCCTGGGAGGGGGCGATCACTGAAGCTTTCTTT. The chain employs TRBV30 and TRBJ1-1; 7 bases line up with TRBD1. Trimming at V came to 5 bases and at J to 4 bases, leaving 4 bases not matched to a gene. The CDR3 has 12 amino acids. The germline V gene encodes CDR1 GTSNPN and CDR2 SVGIG (reference sequence). Filled out from reference TRBV30 and TRBJ1-1, the complete variable domain reads SQTIHQWPATLVQPVGSPLSLECTVEGTSNPNLYWYRQAAGRGLQLLFYSVGIGQISSEVPQNLSASRPQDRQFILSSKKLLLSDSGFYLCAWEGAITEAFFGQGTRLTVV.

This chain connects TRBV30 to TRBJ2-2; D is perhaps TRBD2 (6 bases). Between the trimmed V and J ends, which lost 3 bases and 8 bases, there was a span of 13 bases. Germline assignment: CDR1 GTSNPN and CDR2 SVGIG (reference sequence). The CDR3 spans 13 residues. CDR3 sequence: CAWRTTGVGELFF. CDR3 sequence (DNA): TGTGCCTGGAGAACCACGGGGGTAGGGGAGCTGTTTTTT.

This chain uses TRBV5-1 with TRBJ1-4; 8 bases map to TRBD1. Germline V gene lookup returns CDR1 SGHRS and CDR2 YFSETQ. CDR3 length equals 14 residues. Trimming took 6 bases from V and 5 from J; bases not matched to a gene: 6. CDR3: CASTPDRANEKLFF. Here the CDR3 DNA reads TGCGCCAGCACACCGGACAGGGCCAATGAAAAACTGTTTTTT.

The CDR3 region is CASSLFSGAFQETQYF. The CDR3 DNA reads as TGTGCCAGCAGTCTCTTTAGCGGGGCTTTCCAAGAGACCCAGTACTTC. The chain combines TRBV7-9 with TRBJ2-5; 8 nucleotides agree with TRBD2. The CDR3 is made up of 16 amino acids. J lost 1 base, V lost 6 bases, and 10 bases had no gene match. Looked up from germline, CDR1 is SEHNR and CDR2 is FQNEAQ (reference sequence).

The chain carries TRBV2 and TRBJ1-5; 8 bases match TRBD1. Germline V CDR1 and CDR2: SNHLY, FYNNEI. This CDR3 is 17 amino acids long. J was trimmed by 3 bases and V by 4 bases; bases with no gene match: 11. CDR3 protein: CASSATDRGEDNQPQHF. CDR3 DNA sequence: TGTGCCAGCAGTGCAACTGACAGGGGCGAAGACAATCAGCCCCAGCATTTT.

CDR3 nucleotides: TGCGCCAGCAGCTTGGAGCCGTCCGATAATTCACCCCTCCACTTT. It encodes CASSLEPSDNSPLHF. The chain uses TRBV5-1 and TRBJ1-6, with unresolved D. This CDR3 is built from 15 residues. Trimming left V 0 bases short and J 5 bases short, with 9 bases between. Germline assignment: CDR1 SGHRS and CDR2 YFSETQ.

The CDR3, as DNA: TGTGCCAGCAGCCCTAGCAATGAGCAGTTCTTC. This sequence encodes CASSPSNEQFF. The chain recombines TRBV11-3 with TRBJ2-1; D unresolved. Trimming cost V 5 bases and J 6 bases, with 5 bases left between them. This CDR3 has 11 residues. CDR1 and CDR2 (germline): SGHNT, YENEEA.

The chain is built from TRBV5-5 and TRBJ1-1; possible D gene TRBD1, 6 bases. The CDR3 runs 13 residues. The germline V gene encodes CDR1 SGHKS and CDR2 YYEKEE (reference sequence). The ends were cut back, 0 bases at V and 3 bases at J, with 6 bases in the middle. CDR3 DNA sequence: TGTGCCAGCAGCTTGGACAGGGACACTGAAGCTTTCTTT. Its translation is CASSLDRDTEAFF.

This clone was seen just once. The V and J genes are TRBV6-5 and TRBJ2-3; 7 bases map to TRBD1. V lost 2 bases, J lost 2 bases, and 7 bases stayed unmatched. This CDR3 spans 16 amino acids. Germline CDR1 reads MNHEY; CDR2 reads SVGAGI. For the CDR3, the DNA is TGTGCCAGCAGTTACCGAAGGACAGGAGACACAGATACGCAGTATTTT. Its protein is CASSYRRTGDTDTQYF.

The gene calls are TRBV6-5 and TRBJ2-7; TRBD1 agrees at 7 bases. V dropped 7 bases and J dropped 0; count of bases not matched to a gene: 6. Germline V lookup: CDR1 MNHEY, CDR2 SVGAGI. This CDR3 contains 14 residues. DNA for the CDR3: TGTGCCAGCACCACAGGGGCGAACTCCTACGAGCAGTACTTC. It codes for CASTTGANSYEQYF.

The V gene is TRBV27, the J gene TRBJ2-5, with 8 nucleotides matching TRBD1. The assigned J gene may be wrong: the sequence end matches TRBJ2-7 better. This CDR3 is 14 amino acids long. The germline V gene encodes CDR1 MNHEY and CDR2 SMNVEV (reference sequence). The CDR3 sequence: CASSPSGGKYEQYF. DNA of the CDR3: TGTGCCAGCAGTCCCTCAGGGGGCAAATACGAGCAGTACTTC.

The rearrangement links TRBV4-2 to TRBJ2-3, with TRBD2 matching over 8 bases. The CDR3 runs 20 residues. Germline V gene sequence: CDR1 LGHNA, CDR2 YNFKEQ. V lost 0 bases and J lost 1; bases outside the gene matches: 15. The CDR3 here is CASSQEGRSGGVQRTDTQYF. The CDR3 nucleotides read TGTGCCAGCAGCCAAGAAGGGAGGTCGGGGGGGGTTCAACGCACAGATACGCAGTATTTT.

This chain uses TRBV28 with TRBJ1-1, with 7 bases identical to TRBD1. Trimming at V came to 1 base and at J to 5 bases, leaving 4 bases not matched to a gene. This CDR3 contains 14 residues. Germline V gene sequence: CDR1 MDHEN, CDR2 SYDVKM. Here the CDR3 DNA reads TGTGCCAGCAGTTTATCACAGGGGCTTACTGAAGCTTTCTTT. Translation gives CASSLSQGLTEAFF.

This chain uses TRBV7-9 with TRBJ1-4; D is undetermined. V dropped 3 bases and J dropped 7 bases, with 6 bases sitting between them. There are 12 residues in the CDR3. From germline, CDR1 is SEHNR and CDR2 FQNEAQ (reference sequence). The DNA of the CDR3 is TGTGCCAGCAGCTTCCCGGGTGAAAAACTGTTTTTT. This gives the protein CASSFPGEKLFF.

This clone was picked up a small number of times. CDR3 loop: CASSQAGGFSYGYTF. The CDR3 DNA follows: TGCGCCAGCAGCCAAGCAGGCGGGTTTTCCTATGGCTACACCTTC. The rearrangement links TRBV4-1 to TRBJ1-2; D is undetermined. V dropped 1 base and J dropped 4 bases, with 13 bases sitting between them. This CDR3 comprises 15 residues. CDR1 is MGHRA, CDR2 YSYEKL, per germline.

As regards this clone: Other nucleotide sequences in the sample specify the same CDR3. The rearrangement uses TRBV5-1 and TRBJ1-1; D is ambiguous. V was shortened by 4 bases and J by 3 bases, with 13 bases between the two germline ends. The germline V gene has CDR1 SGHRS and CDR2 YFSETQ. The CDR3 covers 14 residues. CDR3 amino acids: CASSPGIRDTEAFF. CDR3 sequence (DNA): TGCGCCAGCAGCCCCGGCATCCGGGACACTGAAGCTTTCTTT.

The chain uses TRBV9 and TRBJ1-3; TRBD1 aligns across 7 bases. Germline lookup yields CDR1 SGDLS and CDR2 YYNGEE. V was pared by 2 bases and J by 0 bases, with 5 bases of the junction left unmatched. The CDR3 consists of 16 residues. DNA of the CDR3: TGTGCCAGCAGCGTCTCAACAGGGGTCTCTGGAAACACCATATATTTT. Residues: CASSVSTGVSGNTIYF.

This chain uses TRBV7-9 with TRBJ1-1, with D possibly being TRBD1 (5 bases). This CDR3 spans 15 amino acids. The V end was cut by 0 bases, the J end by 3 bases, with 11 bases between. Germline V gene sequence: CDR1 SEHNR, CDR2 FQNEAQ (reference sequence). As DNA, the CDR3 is TGTGCCAGCAGCTTAGCGGCAGGGTGGGACACTGAAGCTTTCTTT. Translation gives CASSLAAGWDTEAFF.

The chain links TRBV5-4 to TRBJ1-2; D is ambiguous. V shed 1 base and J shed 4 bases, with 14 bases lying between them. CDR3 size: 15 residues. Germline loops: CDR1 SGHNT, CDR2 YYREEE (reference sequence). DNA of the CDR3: TGTGCCAGCAGCTTGCCAGATCGAGGGCCCTATGGCTACACCTTC. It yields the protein CASSLPDRGPYGYTF.

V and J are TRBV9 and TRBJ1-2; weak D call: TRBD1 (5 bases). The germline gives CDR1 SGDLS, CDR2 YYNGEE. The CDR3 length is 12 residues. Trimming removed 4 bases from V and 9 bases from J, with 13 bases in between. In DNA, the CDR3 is TGTGCCAGCAGCCTCCAGGGTTGGAGCTACACCTTC. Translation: CASSLQGWSYTF.

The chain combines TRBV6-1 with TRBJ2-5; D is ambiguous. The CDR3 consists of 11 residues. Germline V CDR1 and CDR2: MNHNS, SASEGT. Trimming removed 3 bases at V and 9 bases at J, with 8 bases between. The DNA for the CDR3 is TGTGCCAGCAGTGAGGCACCTGCCCAGTACTTC. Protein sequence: CASSEAPAQYF.

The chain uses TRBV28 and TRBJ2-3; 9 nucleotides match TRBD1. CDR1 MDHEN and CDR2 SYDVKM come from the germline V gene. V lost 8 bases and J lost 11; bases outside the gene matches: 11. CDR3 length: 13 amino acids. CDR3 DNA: TGTGCCAGCCGGACAGGGGAGGGGTATCTGCAGTATTTT. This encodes CASRTGEGYLQYF.

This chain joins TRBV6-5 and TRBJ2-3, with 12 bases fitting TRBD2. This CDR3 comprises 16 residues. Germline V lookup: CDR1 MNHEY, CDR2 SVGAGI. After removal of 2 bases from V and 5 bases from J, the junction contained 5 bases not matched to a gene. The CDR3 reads CASSYRRTSGEDTQYF. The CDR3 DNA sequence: TGTGCCAGCAGTTACCGTAGGACTAGCGGGGAAGATACGCAGTATTTT.